A selection of T cell receptor beta chains follows, all from one sample in a study of blood T cell repertoires in COVID-19. Profiling relied on immunoSEQ multiplex PCR, and the TCRdb table lists in-frame clones only, not all of them. The sample lists about 300,000 clones; approximately 85% were seen once. Source material: PBMCs or T cells enriched from blood (not recorded which). These TCRs come from a man aged 30 to 45 who had recovered from COVID-19. Both conserved end residues are trimmed from each CDR3.

v_call	cdr3_aa
TRBV18	ASSPYRTDGYT
TRBV28	ASGESGRGLDGYT
TRBV11-2	ASSLGQPANYGYT
TRBV11-1	ASSPQSPNSPLH
TRBV29-1	SVGDGGETQY
TRBV7-3	ASSPLGHEQF
TRBV30	AWRRQGTGANVLT
TRBV5-1	ASSAPGDTQY
TRBV30	AWSWAAKTKNIQY
TRBV18	ASSQNSGNYYEQY
TRBV27	ASSLLGAQPQH
TRBV5-1	ASSSRPSQANEQF
TRBV20-1	SASRGFYGYT
TRBV18	ASSPQGQGITKNIQY
TRBV6-6	ASSPLGSGGAMNEQY
TRBV7-2	ASSYSGGPTYEQY